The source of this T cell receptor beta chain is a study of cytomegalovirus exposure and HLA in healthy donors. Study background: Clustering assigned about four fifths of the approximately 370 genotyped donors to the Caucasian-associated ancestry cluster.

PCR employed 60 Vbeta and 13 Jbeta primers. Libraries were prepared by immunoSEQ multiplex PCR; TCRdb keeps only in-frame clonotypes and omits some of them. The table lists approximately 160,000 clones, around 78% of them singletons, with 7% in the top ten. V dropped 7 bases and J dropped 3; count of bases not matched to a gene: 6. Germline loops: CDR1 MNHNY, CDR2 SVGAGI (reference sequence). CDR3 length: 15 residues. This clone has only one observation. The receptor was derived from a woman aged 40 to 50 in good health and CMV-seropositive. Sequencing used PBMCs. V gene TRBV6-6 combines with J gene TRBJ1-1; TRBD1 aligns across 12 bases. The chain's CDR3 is CASTGTGGADTEAFF. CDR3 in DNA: TGTGCCAGCACAGGGACAGGGGGCGCGGACACTGAAGCTTTCTTT.